Each of the 8 T cell receptor beta chains below was sequenced from the same sample in a study of T cell changes during pregnancy in multiple sclerosis. TCRdb's table, derived via immunoSEQ multiplex PCR, lists solely in-frame clones and lacks some. The sample yields roughly 35,000 clones, just over 90% seen once. This specimen was CD8+ T cells from peripheral blood mononuclear cells, taken before pregnancy. The receptors were gathered from a female donor with multiple sclerosis, enrolled in a pregnancy study.

The V gene is TRBV4-2, the J gene TRBJ2-3; TRBD2 agrees at 8 bases. The V gene's germline CDR1 is LGHNA and CDR2 YNFKEQ. This CDR3 comprises 17 residues. V shed 7 bases and J 1 base; nucleotides not matched to a gene: 13. The CDR3 DNA sequence: TGTGCCAGCACACAAGAATATCGAGCGGGGGGCACAGATACGCAGTATTTT. This sequence encodes CASTQEYRAGGTDTQYF.

This clone was observed once. V is TRBV7-9 and J is TRBJ2-7, with D perhaps matching TRBD2 (6 bases). From germline, CDR1 is SEHNR and CDR2 FQNEAQ (reference sequence). With 0 bases removed from V and 1 base from J, the gap between germline ends came to 10 bases. The CDR3 consists of 15 residues. In DNA, the CDR3 is TGTGCCAGCAGCTTAGCTCCTAGCGAATCCTACGAGCAGTACTTC. Translated, it gives CASSLAPSESYEQYF.

This clone was detected a few times. Compared with germline, one end of the junction differs, possibly owing to a read error. Written as DNA, the CDR3 is TGCAGCGTTGTATCAGCGCTCGGAGGGATTTTCTTC. It specifies CSVVSALGGIFF. The rearrangement uses TRBV29-1 and TRBJ2-7, with D perhaps TRBD2 (6 bases). In germline, CDR1 is SQVTM, CDR2 ANQGSEA. This CDR3 contains 12 residues.

This clone was observed once. This chain joins TRBV4-1 and TRBJ2-5; D is perhaps TRBD2 (7 bases). Germline lookup yields CDR1 MGHRA and CDR2 YSYEKL. V gave up 0 bases and J gave up 2 bases, with 16 bases separating them. The CDR3 totals 17 residues. The chain's CDR3 is CASSQDRRAGAQETQYF. In DNA, the CDR3 is TGCGCCAGCAGCCAAGATCGGAGGGCGGGGGCGCAAGAGACCCAGTACTTC.

J is TRBJ2-1 and V is TRBV13; 10 bases line up with TRBD2. This CDR3 comprises 20 residues. V lost 0 bases to trimming and J lost 1 base; unmatched junction nucleotides: 12. CDR1 and CDR2 (germline): PRHDT, FYEKMQ (reference sequence). This CDR3 is CASSLGRASGRLTSYNEQFF. CDR3 nucleotides: TGTGCCAGCAGCTTAGGCAGGGCTAGCGGGAGATTAACGTCCTACAATGAGCAGTTCTTC.

The genes are TRBV7-2 and TRBJ1-3; D remains ambiguous. Germline lookup yields CDR1 SGHTA and CDR2 FQGNSA. The ends were cut back, 5 bases at V and 4 bases at J, with 9 bases in the middle. The length of the CDR3 is 13 residues. The CDR3, as DNA: TGTGCCAGCAGCAAATACTCGGGAAACACCATATATTTT. Translation gives CASSKYSGNTIYF.

The J gene is TRBJ2-7, the V gene TRBV27, with D perhaps matching TRBD1 (6 bases). Trimming left V 0 bases short and J 6 bases short, with 15 bases between. CDR1 and CDR2 (germline): MNHEY, SMNVEV (reference sequence). This CDR3 contains 15 residues. As DNA, the CDR3 is TGTGCCAGCAGTTTATCCCAGGGGTTGGGACGCGAGCAGTACTTC. Encoded protein: CASSLSQGLGREQYF.

The chain carries TRBV4-2 and TRBJ2-3; 8 bases map to TRBD2. The length of the CDR3 is 18 residues. The V segment lost 0 bases and the J segment 7 bases; nucleotides outside the gene matches: 15. Germline V gene data show CDR1 as LGHNA and CDR2 as YNFKEQ. The CDR3 bases are TGTGCCAGCAGCCAAGATTTGAGAGGGAGTGGCGGGAGGAATACGCAGTATTTT. Translated: CASSQDLRGSGGRNTQYF.